This is a list of T cell receptor beta chains from one sample in a study of CD8 T cells in ankylosing spondylitis. MiXCR was run by TCRdb on the 5' RACE reads, yielding one entry per CDR3 protein. The sample contains 250,000 or so distinct CDR3 sequences, more than 20% of which appear only once. Sequencing was performed on blood, either unsorted or a sorted T cell fraction (not recorded which). These receptors all come from a male donor with ankylosing spondylitis or in good health (not recorded which). CDR3s include the opening cysteine and the closing phenylalanine or tryptophan. Fields, in order: V gene, clone size, CDR3 protein. The size entry is marked missing in some rows and otherwise reads once, few, many or a size class.

TRBV20-1 | many | CSALAGGRTDTQYF
TRBV2 | . | CASTGNNEQFF
TRBV5-1 | . | CASSPLGNTGELFF
TRBV11-2 | many | CASSPGQVFSTEAFF
TRBV5-1 | . | CASSYRPGQGYNEQFF
TRBV12-3/TRBV12-4 | . | CASSSTADAYTDTQYF
TRBV9 | once | CASSPSKDTQYF
TRBV2 | . | CASGPGQGAPETQYF
TRBV20-1 | once | CSILPGGVPQETQYF
TRBV4-2 | . | CASSQHGDRVSEQYF
TRBV20-1 | . | CSARDGRGGANVLTF
TRBV4-2 | . | CASSLEPLPGELFF
TRBV3-1 | many | CASRPTSGGSYEQYF
TRBV20-1 | many | CSARDLVGSPLHF
TRBV7-3 | . | CASSFNLAGNAPDTQYF
TRBV10-3 | many | CAISESGQWNSPLHF
TRBV20-1 | few | CSASYRESYEQYF
TRBV20-1 | . | CSARDLSRSGGGYEQYF
TRBV6-6 | many | CASRTLPAETQYF
TRBV5-1 | many | CASSPTGVTGELFF
TRBV20-1 | many | CSAVGTSSNQPQHF
TRBV7-9 | many | CASSHRRSEAFF
TRBV20-1 | . | CSASRGGPIQETQYF
TRBV20-1 | . | CSARGFSAGEQYF
TRBV9 | many | CASSAGGGQDNTGELFF
TRBV20-1 | once | CSARDRLAGGLLETQYF
TRBV4-2 | many | CASSQETRNTGELFF
TRBV29-1 | . | CSVEDPGEDTEAFF
TRBV7-3 | . | CASSLHRGAYEQYF
TRBV10-2 | . | CASGPRVQETQYF
TRBV10-2 | many | CATSGEGTAGNTIYF
TRBV2 | many | CASSDEGVLIEQYF
TRBV2 | many | CATGAMVADTQYF
TRBV6-1 | many | CASSHDRGDSPLHF
TRBV5-1 | many | CASGQTLTDTQYF
TRBV6-2/TRBV6-3 | many | CASSYSGQTKNIQYF
TRBV20-1 | few | CSAPIGLAGGKGFDNEQFF
TRBV9 | . | CASSPRGGSLSTDTQYF
TRBV20-1 | . | CSAPTLNSYNEQFF
TRBV6-5 | . | CASSYGRSLAKNIQYF
TRBV7-9 | . | CASSLTRGIYNEQFF
TRBV10-2 | once | CASRGTGQGNYEQYF
TRBV6-1 | . | CASSRSDGPQHF
TRBV20-1 | many | CSARVGVRDGYTF
TRBV7-6 | . | CASSLAGLAGVNEQFF